This T cell receptor (beta chain) is drawn from a study of blood T cell repertoires in COVID-19. Method: immunoSEQ multiplex PCR; TCRdb's copy keeps in-frame clones and lacks some. Counted here are about 270,000 clones, 70% to 90% occurring once; the ten biggest clones make up approximately 2.3%. This CDR3 comprises 14 residues. Deletions cut 0 bases from V and 2 bases from J, with 8 bases between. The V gene's germline CDR1 is SEHNR and CDR2 FQNEAQ (reference sequence). The rearrangement links TRBV7-9 to TRBJ2-7; perhaps TRBD1 as D (6 bases). Source material: peripheral blood. The TCR was taken from a woman aged 50 to 60 with acute or convalescent COVID-19. The CDR3 nucleotides read TGTGCCAGCAGCTTAGCAGGGGGAACCTACGAGCAGTACTTC. It encodes CASSLAGGTYEQYF.